This T cell receptor beta chain was recovered during a study of shared clonotypes between healthy human individuals. Study-wide findings and caveats: Clonotype sharing levels among donors were expected to vary with sequencing depth. Sharing across four donors was highest in naive CD4 (around 5%) and lowest in memory CD8 (about 0.4%).

A note on this clone: The target antigen is unknown.

Deletions cut 3 bases from V and 2 bases from J, with 15 bases between. The CDR3 runs 16 residues. Germline assignment: CDR1 SGHDT and CDR2 YYEEEE. An assay was performed, and its level was deep. Per the original data handling: There were no quality scores in the junction-only immunoSEQ sequences, so filtering differed. TCRdb keeps only in-frame clones here, not all; method: immunoSEQ multiplex PCR. That table supplies the V and J calls and clone size; D and trimming were determined from the DNA. The table has more than 2,000,000 clones, more than 80% seen once; the top ten hold 0.13% to 0.15%. The material sequenced was naive CD4+ T cells sorted from blood. Subset denoted: CD45RA+ positively selected. This TCR was recovered from a man aged 18 to 35 in good health. V usage is TRBV5-6 and J usage is TRBJ1-5; D remains ambiguous. The DNA for the CDR3 is TGTGCCAGCAGCTCGATCGGATGGGGTGGCAATCAGCCCCAGCATTTT. Amino acids: CASSSIGWGGNQPQHF.